This T cell receptor beta chain was found in a study of OX40 agonist ivuxolimab in advanced cancers. Clones were sequenced by immunoSEQ multiplex PCR, and TCRdb holds only the in-frame ones, with some missing. In the table there are 100,000 or so clones, around 93% of which are singletons. Here the sequenced sample was CD4+ or CD8+ T cells sorted from blood, taken in a trial of the OX40 agonist ivuxolimab. The sequence derives from an adult with an advanced solid tumor such as melanoma, head and neck, liver or kidney cancer.

CDR3 sequence (DNA): TGTGCCAGCAGTAAAGATAATCAGCCCCAGCATTTT. This translates into CASSKDNQPQHF. The chain joins TRBV6-1 to TRBJ1-5; D not resolved. V lost 5 bases, J lost 4 bases, and 6 bases lay in between. The length of the CDR3 is 12 residues. Germline V gene lookup returns CDR1 MNHNS and CDR2 SASEGT.